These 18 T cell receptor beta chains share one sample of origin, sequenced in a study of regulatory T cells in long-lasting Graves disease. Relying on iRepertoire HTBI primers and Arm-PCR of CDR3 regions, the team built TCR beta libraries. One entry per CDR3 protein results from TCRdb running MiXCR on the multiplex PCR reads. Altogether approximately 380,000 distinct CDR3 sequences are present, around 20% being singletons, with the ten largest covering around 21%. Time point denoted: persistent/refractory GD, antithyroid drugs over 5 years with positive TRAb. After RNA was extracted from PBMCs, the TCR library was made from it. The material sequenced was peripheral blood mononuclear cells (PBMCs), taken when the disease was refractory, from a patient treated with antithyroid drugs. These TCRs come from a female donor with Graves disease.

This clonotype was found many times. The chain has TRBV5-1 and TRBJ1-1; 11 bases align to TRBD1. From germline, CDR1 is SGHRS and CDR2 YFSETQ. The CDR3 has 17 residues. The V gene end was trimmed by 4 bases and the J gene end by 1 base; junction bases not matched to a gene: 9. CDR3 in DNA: TGCGCCAGCAGCAAGGGGGACAGGGGGTCTCCGAACACTGAAGCTTTCTTT. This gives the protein CASSKGDRGSPNTEAFF.

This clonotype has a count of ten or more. The CDR3 sequence is CASSVPGQNSNQPQHF. CDR3 nucleotides: TGTGCCAGCAGTGTACCCGGACAGAATAGCAATCAGCCCCAGCATTTT. The genes are TRBV2 and TRBJ1-5; a weak D match, TRBD1 (6 bases). Germline V gives CDR1 SNHLY, CDR2 FYNNEI. With 4 bases removed from V and 0 bases from J, the gap between germline ends came to 13 bases. This CDR3 contains 16 residues.

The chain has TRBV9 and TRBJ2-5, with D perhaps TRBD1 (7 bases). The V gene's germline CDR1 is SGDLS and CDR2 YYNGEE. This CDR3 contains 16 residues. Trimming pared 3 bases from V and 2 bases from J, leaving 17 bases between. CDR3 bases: TGTGCCAGCAGCGGGACAGGAGGGCAGACACAAGAGACCCAGTACTTC. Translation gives CASSGTGGQTQETQYF.

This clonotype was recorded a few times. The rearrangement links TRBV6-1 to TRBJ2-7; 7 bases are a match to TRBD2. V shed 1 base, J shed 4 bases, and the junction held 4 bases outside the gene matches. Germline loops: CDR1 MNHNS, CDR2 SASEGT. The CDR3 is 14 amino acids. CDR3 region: CASSEGGGNYEQYF. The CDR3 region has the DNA TGTGCCAGCAGTGAAGGGGGAGGGAATTACGAGCAGTACTTC.

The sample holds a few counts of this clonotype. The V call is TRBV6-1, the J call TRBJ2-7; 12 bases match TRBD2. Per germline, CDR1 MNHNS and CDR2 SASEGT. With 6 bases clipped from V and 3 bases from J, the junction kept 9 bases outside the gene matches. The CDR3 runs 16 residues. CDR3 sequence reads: CASREGLAGTYYEQYF. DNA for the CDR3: TGTGCCAGCAGGGAGGGACTAGCGGGTACTTACTACGAGCAGTACTTC.

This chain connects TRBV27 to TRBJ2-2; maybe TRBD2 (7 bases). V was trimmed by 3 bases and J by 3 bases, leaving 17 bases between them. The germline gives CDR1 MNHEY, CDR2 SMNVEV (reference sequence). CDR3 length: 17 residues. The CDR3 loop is CASSLRPAGHHTGELFF. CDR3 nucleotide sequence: TGTGCCAGCAGTTTGCGACCAGCGGGACATCACACCGGGGAGCTGTTTTTT.

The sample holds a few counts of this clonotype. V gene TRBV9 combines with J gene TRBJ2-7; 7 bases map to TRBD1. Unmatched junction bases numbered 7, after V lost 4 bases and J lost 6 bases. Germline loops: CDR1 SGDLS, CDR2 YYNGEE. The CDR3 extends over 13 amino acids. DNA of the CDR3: TGTGCCAGCAGCAAGACAGGGTTTGGCGAGCAGTACTTC. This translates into CASSKTGFGEQYF.

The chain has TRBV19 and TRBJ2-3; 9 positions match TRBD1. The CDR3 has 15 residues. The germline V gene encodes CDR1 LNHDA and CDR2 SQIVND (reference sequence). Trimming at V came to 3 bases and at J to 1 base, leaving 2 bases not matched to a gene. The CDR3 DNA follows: TGTGCCAGTAGTATCAGACAGGGGGGCACAGATACGCAGTATTTT. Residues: CASSIRQGGTDTQYF. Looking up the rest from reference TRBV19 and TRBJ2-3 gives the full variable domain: DGGITQSPKYLFRKEGQNVTLSCEQNLNHDAMYWYRQDPGQGLRLIYYSQIVNDFQKGDIAEGYSVSREKKESFPLTVTSAQKNPTAFYLCASSIRQGGTDTQYFGPGTRLTVL.

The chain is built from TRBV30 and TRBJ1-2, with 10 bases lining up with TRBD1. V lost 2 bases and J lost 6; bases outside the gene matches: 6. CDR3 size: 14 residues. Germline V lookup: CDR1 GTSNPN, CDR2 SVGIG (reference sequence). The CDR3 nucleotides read TGTGCCTGGAGTCGACAGGGGGCGTGGGATGGCTACACCTTC. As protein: CAWSRQGAWDGYTF. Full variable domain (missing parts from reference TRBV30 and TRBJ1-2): SQTIHQWPATLVQPVGSPLSLECTVEGTSNPNLYWYRQAAGRGLQLLFYSVGIGQISSEVPQNLSASRPQDRQFILSSKKLLLSDSGFYLCAWSRQGAWDGYTFGSGTRLTVV.

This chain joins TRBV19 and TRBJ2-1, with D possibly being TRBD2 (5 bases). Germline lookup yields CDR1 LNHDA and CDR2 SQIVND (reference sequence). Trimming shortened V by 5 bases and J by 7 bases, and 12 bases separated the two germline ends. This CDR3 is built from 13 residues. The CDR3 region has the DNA TGTGCCAGTAGTTTCGGACTTGTAAATGAGCAGTTCTTC. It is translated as CASSFGLVNEQFF.

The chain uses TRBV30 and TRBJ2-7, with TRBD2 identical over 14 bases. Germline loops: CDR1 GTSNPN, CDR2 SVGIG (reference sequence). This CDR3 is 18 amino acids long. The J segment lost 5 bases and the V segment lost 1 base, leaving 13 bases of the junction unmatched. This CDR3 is CAWSAPGLAGVRGDEQYF. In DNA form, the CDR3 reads TGTGCCTGGAGTGCCCCGGGACTAGCGGGAGTGAGGGGGGACGAGCAGTACTTC.

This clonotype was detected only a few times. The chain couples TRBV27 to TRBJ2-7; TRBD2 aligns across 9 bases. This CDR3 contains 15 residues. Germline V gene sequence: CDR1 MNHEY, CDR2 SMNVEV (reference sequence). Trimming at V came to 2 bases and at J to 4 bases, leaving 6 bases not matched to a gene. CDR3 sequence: CASSLGSSGIYEQYF. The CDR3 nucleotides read TGTGCCAGCAGTTTAGGCTCTAGCGGGATTTACGAGCAGTACTTC.

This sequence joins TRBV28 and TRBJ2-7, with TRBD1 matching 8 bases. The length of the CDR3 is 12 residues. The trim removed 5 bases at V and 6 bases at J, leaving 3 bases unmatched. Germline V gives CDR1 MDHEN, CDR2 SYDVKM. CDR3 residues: CASSQTGVEQYF. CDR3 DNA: TGTGCCAGCAGTCAGACAGGGGTCGAGCAGTACTTC.

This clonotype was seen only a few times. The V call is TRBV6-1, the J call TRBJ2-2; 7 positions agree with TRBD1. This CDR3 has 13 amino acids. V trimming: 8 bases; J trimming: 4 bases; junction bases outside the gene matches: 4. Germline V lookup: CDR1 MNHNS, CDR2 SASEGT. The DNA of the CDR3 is TGTGCCAGCCGACAGGGTTCCACCGGGGAGCTGTTTTTT. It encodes CASRQGSTGELFF.

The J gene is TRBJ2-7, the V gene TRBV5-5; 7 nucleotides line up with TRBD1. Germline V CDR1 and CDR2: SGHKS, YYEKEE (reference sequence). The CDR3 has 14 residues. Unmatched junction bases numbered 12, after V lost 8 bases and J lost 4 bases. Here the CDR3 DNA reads TGTGCCAGTCGCATTACCGGGACAGCATACGAGCAGTACTTC. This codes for CASRITGTAYEQYF.

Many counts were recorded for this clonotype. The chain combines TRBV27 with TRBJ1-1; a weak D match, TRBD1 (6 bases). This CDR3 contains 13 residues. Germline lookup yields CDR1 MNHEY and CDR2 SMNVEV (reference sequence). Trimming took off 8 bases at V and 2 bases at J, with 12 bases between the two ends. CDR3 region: CASSWGANTEAFF. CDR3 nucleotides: TGTGCCAGCTCCTGGGGGGCAAACACTGAAGCTTTCTTT.

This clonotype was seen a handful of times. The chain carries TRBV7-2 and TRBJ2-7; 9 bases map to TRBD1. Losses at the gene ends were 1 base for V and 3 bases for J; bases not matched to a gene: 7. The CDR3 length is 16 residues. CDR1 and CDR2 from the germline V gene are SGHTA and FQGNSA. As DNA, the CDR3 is TGTGCCAGCAGCTTAGTAGAACAGGGGGCGGGCTACGAGCAGTACTTC. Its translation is CASSLVEQGAGYEQYF.

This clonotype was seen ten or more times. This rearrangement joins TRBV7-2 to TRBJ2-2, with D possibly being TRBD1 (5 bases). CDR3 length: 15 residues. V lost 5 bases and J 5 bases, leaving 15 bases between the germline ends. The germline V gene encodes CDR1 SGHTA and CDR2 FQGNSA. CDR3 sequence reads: CASSLRQPRTGELFF. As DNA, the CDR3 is TGTGCCAGCAGCCTTAGACAGCCACGGACCGGGGAGCTGTTTTTT.